This T cell receptor (beta chain) originates from a study of blood T cell repertoires in COVID-19. CDR1 and CDR2 (germline): SGDLS, YYNGEE. V was clipped by 0 bases and J by 5 bases; unmatched bases: 8. The CDR3 sequence is 19 residues long. Generated by immunoSEQ multiplex PCR, the TCRdb table keeps only in-frame clones and is missing some. The data hold approximately 210,000 clones, with 88% observed a single time. This clone is a singleton in its sample. The sequence came from a human donor in a cohort sampled during active COVID-19. The sample consisted of peripheral blood. The genes are TRBV9 and TRBJ2-2; TRBD2 agrees at 15 bases. DNA for the CDR3: TGTGCCAGCAGCGTAGGGACTAGCGGGGGGGCGAAAACAACCGGGGAGCTGTTTTTT. Its translation is CASSVGTSGGAKTTGELFF.